This T cell receptor beta chain was sequenced during a study of T cells in women clearing cervical HPV infection. Study at large: Cases were women with histologically confirmed HPV16-related CIN3 or worse, including a couple of invasive cancers.

Average input was roughly 1,200 ng genomic DNA for immunoSEQ TCR beta CDR3 amplification. Produced via immunoSEQ multiplex PCR; TCRdb's table is partial and in-frame only. Recorded for this sample: 20,000 to 25,000 clones. For this clone: The read gets to within 3 residues of the CDR3 end, and the germline J gene fills in the rest.

CDR3 length: 16 amino acids. Germline V gives CDR1 MNHNS, CDR2 SASEGT. Trimming shortened V by 1 base and J by 0 bases, and 12 bases separated the two germline ends. The chain joins TRBV6-1 to TRBJ1-1; possibly TRBD1 for D (6 bases). This TCR was sampled from a woman between 18 and 75 years old with a cervical HPV16 infection that either progressed to CIN3+ or cleared (not recorded which). The specimen was blood buffy coat. The sequenced CDR3 bases are TGTGCCAGCAGTGAAGTGGGGGCGATCATGAACACTGAA. As protein: CASSEVGAIMNTE. The CDR3 as a whole reads CASSEVGAIMNTEAFF.